Presented here are 20 T cell receptor beta chains from one specimen sequenced in a study of cytomegalovirus exposure and HLA in healthy donors (dated by TCRdb to about 2017). The library was prepared using the immunoSEQ multiplex PCR assay. A mixture of 60 forward primers for TCR Vbeta segments and 13 reverse primers for TCR Jbeta segments was used in the multiplex PCR. The source is immuneACCESS, and TCRdb retained only in-frame sequences with V and J called. Part of the clones is not carried over; for the studies checked, unresolved V genes explain less than half of this, and the remainder is unexplained. This sample has approximately 54,000 clones in its table, and approximately 82% of those were observed once. 3% of the sample goes to the ten largest clones. Sequencing was done on a sample of PBMCs. The receptors stem from a woman under 30 in good health and CMV-seronegative.

This rearrangement joins TRBV19 to TRBJ2-7; D unclear. V gave up 2 bases and J gave up 0 bases, with 11 bases separating them. Germline V gene lookup returns CDR1 LNHDA and CDR2 SQIVND (reference sequence). The CDR3 has 15 amino acids. The CDR3 protein is CASSIRLAASYEQYF. The CDR3 nucleotides are TGTGCCAGTAGTATACGGCTGGCGGCCTCCTACGAGCAGTACTTC.

The gene calls are TRBV5-4 and TRBJ2-7; 10 nucleotides agree with TRBD2. Trimming cost V 0 bases and J 2 bases; bases outside gene matches: 5. This CDR3 is built from 16 residues. The germline CDR1 and CDR2 sequences are SGHNT and YYREEE (reference sequence). CDR3 sequence reads: CASSLDPSGSTYEQYF. The CDR3 DNA sequence: TGTGCCAGCAGCTTGGACCCTAGCGGGAGTACCTACGAGCAGTACTTC. The entire variable domain, with the rest obtained from reference TRBV5-4 and TRBJ2-7, is as follows: ETGVTQSPTHLIKTRGQQVTLRCSSQSGHNTVSWYQQALGQGPQFIFQYYREEENGRGNFPPRFSGLQFPNYSSELNVNALELDDSALYLCASSLDPSGSTYEQYFGPGTRLTVT.

The rearrangement uses TRBV30 and TRBJ2-5; no definite D call. This CDR3 is built from 12 residues. Trimming left V 0 bases short and J 4 bases short, with 6 bases between. From germline, CDR1 is GTSNPN and CDR2 SVGIG (reference sequence). CDR3 coding DNA: TGTGCCTGGAGTGTACACAGAGAGACCCAGTACTTC. Residues: CAWSVHRETQYF.

This clone showed up just once. This chain joins TRBV6-1 and TRBJ1-4; maybe TRBD1 (5 bases). There are 14 residues in the CDR3. Looked up from germline, CDR1 is MNHNS and CDR2 is SASEGT. Trimming removed 3 bases from V and 5 bases from J, with 10 bases in between. DNA for the CDR3: TGTGCCAGCAGTGACAGGAGGGGAAATGAAAAACTGTTTTTT. It encodes CASSDRRGNEKLFF.

The V call is TRBV15, the J call TRBJ1-4; D gene unclear. The ends were cut back, 0 bases at V and 0 bases at J, with 8 bases in the middle. The CDR3 sequence is 16 residues long. Germline CDR1 reads LNHNV; CDR2 reads YYDKDF (reference sequence). This CDR3 is CATSRENTPTNEKLFF. CDR3 sequence (DNA): TGTGCCACCAGCAGAGAGAACACCCCAACTAATGAAAAACTGTTTTTT.

The chain recombines TRBV11-2 with TRBJ2-5, with a tentative D call TRBD1 (6 bases). Germline CDR1 and CDR2: SGHAT and FQNNGV. Trimming took off 3 bases at V and 2 bases at J, with 7 bases between the two ends. The CDR3 is 13 residues long. This CDR3 is CASSFGQQETQYF. The CDR3 bases are TGTGCCAGCAGCTTTGGACAGCAAGAGACCCAGTACTTC.

V and J are TRBV4-1 and TRBJ1-2, with a weak D call TRBD1 (6 bases). The CDR3 runs 12 residues. CDR1 and CDR2 (germline): MGHRA, YSYEKL. Trimming cost V 0 bases and J 10 bases, with 9 bases left between them. The CDR3 nucleotides are TGCGCCAGCAGCCAAGATCACAGGGACTACACCTTC. Amino acid sequence: CASSQDHRDYTF.

The J gene is TRBJ2-2, the V gene TRBV6-1; no definite D call. V lost 1 base, J lost 8 bases, and 5 bases lay in between. This CDR3 has 12 residues. Germline V CDR1 and CDR2: MNHNS, SASEGT. The CDR3, as DNA: TGTGCCAGCAGTGAAGGTCAGGGGGAGCTGTTTTTT. Encoded protein: CASSEGQGELFF.

This clone was counted only a few times. The V call is TRBV6-6, the J call TRBJ1-2; 7 bases match TRBD1. The CDR3 length is 14 residues. With 5 bases clipped from V and 4 bases from J, the junction kept 7 bases outside the gene matches. Germline CDR1 and CDR2: MNHNY and SVGAGI (reference sequence). The CDR3 nucleotides are TGTGCCAGCAGTCCCTCGACAGGGCCCTATGGCTACACCTTC. It codes for CASSPSTGPYGYTF.

The chain couples TRBV5-4 to TRBJ2-3; 9 nucleotides match TRBD2. V lost 4 bases and J lost 5; bases outside the gene matches: 11. The germline CDR1 and CDR2 sequences are SGHNT and YYREEE (reference sequence). This CDR3 is built from 16 residues. CDR3 loop: CASSPKGLASVDTQYF. For the CDR3, the DNA is TGTGCCAGCAGCCCGAAGGGACTAGCTTCTGTAGATACGCAGTATTTT.

The J gene is TRBJ2-1, the V gene TRBV28; TRBD2 aligns across 7 bases. The CDR3 totals 18 residues. Germline values: CDR1 MDHEN, CDR2 SYDVKM. The J segment lost 4 bases and the V segment lost 6 bases, leaving 18 bases of the junction unmatched. CDR3: CASSLGSFGEGRYNEQFF. The CDR3 coding sequence is TGTGCCAGCAGCCTCGGGTCATTCGGGGAGGGCCGGTACAATGAGCAGTTCTTC. Full variable domain (outside the CDR3, taken from reference TRBV28 and TRBJ2-1): DVKVTQSSRYLVKRTGEKVFLECVQDMDHENMFWYRQDPGLGLRLIYFSYDVKMKEKGDIPEGYSVSREKKERFSLILESASTNQTSMYLCASSLGSFGEGRYNEQFFGPGTRLTVL.

This clone was detected once. CDR3 in DNA: TGTGCCAGCGGGGACAGATACACTGAAGCTTTCTTT. Protein product: CASGDRYTEAFF. The chain employs TRBV2 and TRBJ1-1, with TRBD1 matching over 7 bases. The CDR3 is 12 residues long. Unmatched junction bases numbered 3, after V lost 8 bases and J lost 3 bases. Germline CDR1 and CDR2: SNHLY and FYNNEI.

V and J are TRBV27 and TRBJ2-1, with TRBD2 as a possible D gene (5 bases). Trimming took off 0 bases at V and 7 bases at J, with 10 bases between the two ends. Germline V gives CDR1 MNHEY, CDR2 SMNVEV (reference sequence). The CDR3 runs to 14 residues. CDR3 in amino acids: CASSLSGSGNEQFF. CDR3 DNA: TGTGCCAGCAGTTTATCGGGGTCGGGGAATGAGCAGTTCTTC.

CDR3 region: CATSRDRRVIGGYTF. CDR3 coding DNA: TGTGCCACCAGCAGAGATCGGAGGGTGATAGGAGGCTACACCTTC. The J gene is TRBJ1-2, the V gene TRBV15, with D uncertain. V lost 0 bases to trimming and J lost 8 bases, with 16 bases between them. The CDR3 has 15 residues. Germline V CDR1 and CDR2: LNHNV, YYDKDF (reference sequence). Supplemented by reference TRBV15 and TRBJ1-2, the full variable domain reads DAMVIQNPRYQVTQFGKPVTLSCSQTLNHNVMYWYQQKSSQAPKLLFHYYDKDFNNEADTPDNFQSRRPNTSFCFLDIRSPGLGDTAMYLCATSRDRRVIGGYTFGSGTRLTVV.

This clone was picked up one time. The gene calls are TRBV10-1 and TRBJ2-1; maybe TRBD2 (5 bases). Germline CDR1 is WNHNN and CDR2 is SYGVQD (reference sequence). The V end was cut by 2 bases, the J end by 0 bases, with 8 bases between. The CDR3 contains 15 residues. The CDR3 here is CASSEQRSSYNEQFF. The CDR3 DNA follows: TGCGCCAGCAGTGAGCAGCGGAGCTCCTACAATGAGCAGTTCTTC.

The J gene is TRBJ2-5, the V gene TRBV15; D is perhaps TRBD2 (5 bases). V lost 0 bases and J lost 9, with 14 bases in between. The CDR3 runs 14 residues. Germline lookup yields CDR1 LNHNV and CDR2 YYDKDF (reference sequence). This chain's CDR3 is CATSRDGERAAQYF. The CDR3 nucleotides read TGTGCCACCAGCAGAGATGGGGAGAGGGCGGCCCAGTACTTC.

With respect to this clone: This same CDR3 is encoded by further DNA sequences in the sample. This sequence joins TRBV27 and TRBJ2-7, with TRBD2 matching 9 bases. V lost 6 bases, J lost 2 bases, and 5 bases stayed unmatched. From germline, CDR1 is MNHEY and CDR2 SMNVEV (reference sequence). The CDR3 has 14 residues. The CDR3 nucleotides read TGTGCCAGCAGCCTTAGACTAGCGGCCTACGAGCAGTACTTC. It translates to CASSLRLAAYEQYF.

This chain connects TRBV9 to TRBJ2-1, with no clear D. Germline assignment: CDR1 SGDLS and CDR2 YYNGEE. This CDR3 is 15 amino acids long. The ends were cut back, 0 bases at V and 1 base at J, with 8 bases in the middle. Here the CDR3 DNA reads TGTGCCAGCAGCGTAGAAGGCGGTTCCTACAATGAGCAGTTCTTC. Translated, it gives CASSVEGGSYNEQFF.

The chain combines TRBV5-8 with TRBJ2-5; perhaps TRBD1 as D (5 bases). CDR1 and CDR2 (germline): SGHTS, YDEGEE. The CDR3 is 14 amino acids. The V end was cut by 1 base, the J end by 4 bases, with 11 bases between. In DNA form, the CDR3 reads TGTGCCAGCAGCTTGCGACAGTGGGGAGAGACCCAGTACTTC. Encoded protein: CASSLRQWGETQYF. The complete variable domain, with remaining parts taken from reference TRBV5-8 and TRBJ2-5, reads EAGVTQSPTHLIKTRGQQATLRCSPISGHTSVYWYQQALGLGLQFLLWYDEGEERNRGNFPPRFSGRQFPNYSSELNVNALELEDSALYLCASSLRQWGETQYFGPGTRLLVL.

The chain employs TRBV29-1 and TRBJ2-7; 11 bases map to TRBD1. The germline V gene encodes CDR1 SQVTM and CDR2 ANQGSEA. The trim removed 6 bases at V and 9 bases at J, leaving 10 bases unmatched. The CDR3 totals 13 residues. The CDR3 coding sequence is TGCAGCGTCCGGACAGGGGGCGGAGGGGGGCAGTACTTC. This gives the protein CSVRTGGGGGQYF.